The rows below give T cell receptor beta chains drawn from one sample of a study of T cell responses to AZD1222 COVID-19 vaccine. TCRdb's table, derived via immunoSEQ multiplex PCR, lists solely in-frame clones and lacks some. Among tens of thousands of clones listed, 88% were seen once. Sequencing was performed on peripheral blood, taken on day 0 of AZD1222 vaccination. The receptors originated from an adult in good health. CDR3s include the opening cysteine and the closing phenylalanine or tryptophan. Each record gives: V gene, D gene, CDR3 protein. D genes are given only for firm matches.

v_call: TRBV28
d_call: -
cdr3_aa: CASTQPGAGQPQHF

v_call: TRBV14
d_call: -
cdr3_aa: CASSRSMNEKLFF

v_call: TRBV3-1/TRBV3-2
d_call: TRBD2
cdr3_aa: CASSTASGRGGNEQFF

v_call: TRBV4-1
d_call: TRBD2
cdr3_aa: CASSPSEGGRETQYF

v_call: TRBV3-1/TRBV3-2
d_call: -
cdr3_aa: CASSQAAQGSYSPLHF

v_call: TRBV24-1
d_call: -
cdr3_aa: CATSDTSSTRTDTQYF

v_call: TRBV7-8
d_call: TRBD1
cdr3_aa: CASSFGDREPYSNQPQHF

v_call: TRBV13
d_call: -
cdr3_aa: CASSYWGGEAFF

v_call: TRBV6-2/TRBV6-3
d_call: -
cdr3_aa: CASSYSNKPGMLYYGYTF

v_call: TRBV28
d_call: -
cdr3_aa: CASRQPGASNEKLFF

v_call: TRBV27
d_call: TRBD2
cdr3_aa: CASSRGLAGGYEQYF

v_call: TRBV24-1
d_call: -
cdr3_aa: CATSDGGDGYTF

v_call: TRBV28
d_call: -
cdr3_aa: CASSPGTLNTEAFF

v_call: TRBV6-4
d_call: -
cdr3_aa: CASSPGGFNPYGYTF

v_call: TRBV9
d_call: -
cdr3_aa: CASSVRVSGANVLTF

v_call: TRBV5-1
d_call: TRBD1
cdr3_aa: CASSKTRDRVSEQFF

v_call: TRBV9
d_call: -
cdr3_aa: CASSVDNSPLHF

v_call: TRBV2
d_call: -
cdr3_aa: CASSDPTFSYEQYF

v_call: TRBV30
d_call: -
cdr3_aa: CAWRELAFQETQYF

v_call: TRBV5-4
d_call: -
cdr3_aa: CASSLGDTNGAFF

v_call: TRBV12-3/TRBV12-4
d_call: TRBD1
cdr3_aa: CASRAQGNEAFF

v_call: TRBV4-1
d_call: TRBD1
cdr3_aa: CASSRMTQGTANYGYTF

v_call: TRBV9
d_call: TRBD1
cdr3_aa: CASSLGTGSQPQHF

v_call: TRBV24-1
d_call: TRBD1
cdr3_aa: CATQGPAGGGHNEQFF

v_call: TRBV28
d_call: TRBD1
cdr3_aa: CASRPLGTGEAQPQHF

v_call: TRBV10-3
d_call: -
cdr3_aa: CAISESFSVVGNTIYF

v_call: TRBV19
d_call: TRBD1
cdr3_aa: CASSLLDRGDYGYTF

v_call: TRBV6-5
d_call: -
cdr3_aa: CASSYSRTLNTGELFF

v_call: TRBV9
d_call: TRBD2
cdr3_aa: CASSGGLAPTGELFF

v_call: TRBV5-6
d_call: -
cdr3_aa: CASSLGPSNTGELFF

v_call: TRBV27
d_call: -
cdr3_aa: CATGKFDTQYF

v_call: TRBV27
d_call: -
cdr3_aa: CASSFLGEQYF

v_call: TRBV6-6
d_call: TRBD1
cdr3_aa: CASRLRQGVNQPQHF

v_call: TRBV19
d_call: TRBD1
cdr3_aa: CASSIGPGTGRDLNEQFF

v_call: TRBV12-3/TRBV12-4
d_call: -
cdr3_aa: CASSPRRETQYF

v_call: TRBV7-7
d_call: -
cdr3_aa: CASSPEDGDTQYF

v_call: TRBV28
d_call: -
cdr3_aa: CASRGGWGNQPQHF